A single sample is the source of the 19 T cell receptor beta chains below, sequenced in a study of blood T cell repertoires in COVID-19. Assay used: immunoSEQ multiplex PCR; TCRdb lists only in-frame clones, some missing. Of approximately 120,000 clones listed, about 84% are singletons. Material for sequencing was peripheral blood. These receptor sequences come from a human donor in a cohort sampled during active COVID-19.

The chain joins TRBV6-6 to TRBJ1-4; 7 nucleotides agree with TRBD1. The V segment lost 2 bases and the J segment 3 bases; nucleotides outside the gene matches: 3. Germline-derived CDR1 and CDR2 are MNHNY and SVGAGI (reference sequence). The CDR3 sequence is 15 residues long. The CDR3 DNA reads as TGTGCCAGCAGTTACAGGGGGCTGGCTAATGAAAAACTGTTTTTT. It specifies CASSYRGLANEKLFF.

This chain uses TRBV5-1 with TRBJ2-7; TRBD2 matches at 11 bases. The junction had 19 bases not matched to a gene; V was cut back by 4 bases and J by 7 bases. Germline CDR1 is SGHRS and CDR2 is YFSETQ. The CDR3 covers 18 residues. The chain's CDR3 is CASSLTQKPGLAVGEQYF. The CDR3 DNA reads TGCGCCAGCAGCCTGACACAAAAACCGGGACTAGCGGTCGGAGAGCAGTACTTC.

Concerning this clone: This sample includes further DNA sequences coding for the same CDR3. V and J are TRBV11-2 and TRBJ2-1; the D is unclear. V lost 3 bases to trimming and J lost 5 bases, with 5 bases between them. Germline V gene sequence: CDR1 SGHAT, CDR2 FQNNGV. The CDR3 sequence is 12 residues long. The CDR3 bases are TGTGCCAGCAGCTTTTCTAACAATGAGCAGTTCTTC. Encoded protein: CASSFSNNEQFF.

The chain carries TRBV24-1 and TRBJ2-2; 11 nucleotides align to TRBD1. Germline V gene data show CDR1 as KGHDR and CDR2 as SFDVKD. The CDR3 extends over 16 amino acids. The V segment lost 3 bases and the J segment 3 bases; nucleotides outside the gene matches: 2. The DNA for the CDR3 is TGTGCCACCAGTGATCCGGGACAGGGGGACACCGGGGAGCTGTTTTTT. Residues: CATSDPGQGDTGELFF.

The chain couples TRBV12-3 or TRBV12-4 to TRBJ2-1; D unclear. CDR3 length: 12 amino acids. V lost 1 base to trimming and J lost 7 bases, with 5 bases between them. The DNA for the CDR3 is TGTGCCAGCAGTTTAGGTCTAAATGAGCAGTTCTTC. This gives the protein CASSLGLNEQFF.

The J gene is TRBJ2-1, the V gene TRBV5-1; a possible D gene is TRBD1 (6 bases). Trimming removed 10 bases at V and 12 bases at J, with 26 bases between. This CDR3 has 14 residues. Germline V CDR1 and CDR2: SGHRS, YFSETQ. The CDR3 is CAGSGQTYGIGQFF. CDR3 DNA sequence: TGCGCCGGATCCGGACAGACTTACGGGATTGGGCAGTTCTTC.

CDR3 sequence reads: CASSAPAGGPTSTDTQYF. CDR3 DNA: TGTGCCAGCAGTGCCCCAGCGGGAGGGCCAACTAGCACAGATACGCAGTATTTT. The chain links TRBV2 to TRBJ2-3; 10 bases are shared with TRBD2. The CDR3 extends over 18 amino acids. The V and J ends lost 4 bases and 0 bases, in that order; junction bases with no gene match: 10. The germline V gene encodes CDR1 SNHLY and CDR2 FYNNEI.

The rearrangement uses TRBV11-3 and TRBJ2-1; 8 bases are a match to TRBD2. In germline, CDR1 is SGHNT, CDR2 YENEEA. This CDR3 contains 15 residues. Trimming took 1 base from V and 7 from J; bases not matched to a gene: 6. The CDR3 spells CASSLALAGWNEQFF. The CDR3 DNA is TGTGCCAGCAGCTTAGCTCTAGCGGGTTGGAATGAGCAGTTCTTC.

The chain joins TRBV5-6 to TRBJ1-4; TRBD1 aligns across 8 bases. The CDR3 runs 14 residues. Trimming at V came to 4 bases and at J to 15 bases, leaving 14 bases not matched to a gene. Germline assignment: CDR1 SGHDT and CDR2 YYEEEE. The CDR3 DNA follows: TGTGCCAGCAGCCCCCTCCTGGACAGGGAAATATTGTTTTTT. Translated: CASSPLLDREILFF.

The chain couples TRBV5-4 to TRBJ1-2; no definite D call. V dropped 0 bases and J dropped 4 bases, with 4 bases sitting between them. In germline, CDR1 is SGHNT, CDR2 YYREEE (reference sequence). The CDR3 covers 12 residues. CDR3 coding DNA: TGTGCCAGCAGCTTGGCGGGCTATGGCTACACCTTC. It specifies CASSLAGYGYTF.

This rearrangement joins TRBV27 to TRBJ1-5; 9 bases match TRBD1. The V and J ends lost 2 bases and 5 bases, in that order; junction bases with no gene match: 1. CDR3 length: 14 amino acids. Looked up from germline, CDR1 is MNHEY and CDR2 is SMNVEV (reference sequence). CDR3 residues: CASSLRQGDQPQHF. In nucleotides, the CDR3 is TGTGCCAGCAGTTTAAGACAGGGGGATCAGCCCCAGCATTTT.

V usage is TRBV28 and J usage is TRBJ1-1; D is uncertain. CDR1 and CDR2 (germline): MDHEN, SYDVKM. Trimming cost V 3 bases and J 0 bases, with 17 bases left between them. CDR3 length equals 17 residues. The DNA for the CDR3 is TGTGCCAGCAGTTTTACCCTCCTGACAAGCATGAACACTGAAGCTTTCTTT. It translates to CASSFTLLTSMNTEAFF.

In this sample, this clone turned up a few times. The chain couples TRBV7-9 to TRBJ2-3, with 7 bases matching TRBD2. Germline CDR1 is SEHNR and CDR2 is FQNEAQ (reference sequence). The CDR3 runs to 15 residues. The V segment lost 3 bases and the J segment 1 base; nucleotides outside the gene matches: 4. CDR3 sequence: CASSFPAGGTDTQYF. In DNA form, the CDR3 reads TGTGCCAGCAGCTTTCCGGCGGGGGGCACAGATACGCAGTATTTT.

The count of this clone is one. The gene calls are TRBV6-2 or TRBV6-3 and TRBJ1-6; D gene ambiguous. The CDR3 covers 13 residues. The V and J ends lost 5 bases and 8 bases respectively, with 10 bases between them. Germline CDR1 is MNHEY and CDR2 is SVGEGT. Here the CDR3 DNA reads TGTGCCAGCAGTGTACAGCAGGATTCACCCCTCCACTTT. Its protein product is CASSVQQDSPLHF.

The V and J genes are TRBV2 and TRBJ2-1; D call uncertain. Trimming stripped 7 bases from V and 8 bases from J, with 15 bases between. Looked up from germline, CDR1 is SNHLY and CDR2 is FYNNEI. This CDR3 has 13 residues. CDR3 coding DNA: TGTGCCAGCAACGGCGGCTCCACGGATGAGCAGTTCTTC. This sequence encodes CASNGGSTDEQFF.

V and J are TRBV4-3 and TRBJ2-3; TRBD2 aligns across 9 bases. The germline V gene encodes CDR1 LGHNA and CDR2 YSLEER. The CDR3 contains 17 residues. The V gene end was trimmed by 0 bases and the J gene end by 4 bases; junction bases not matched to a gene: 8. CDR3 region: CASSQENQRGVADTQYF. The CDR3 DNA is TGCGCCAGCAGCCAAGAGAATCAGCGGGGGGTCGCAGATACGCAGTATTTT.

The rearrangement links TRBV19 to TRBJ1-3; D not certain. V lost 3 bases to trimming and J lost 8 bases, with 11 bases between them. The CDR3 is made up of 13 amino acids. Per germline, CDR1 LNHDA and CDR2 SQIVND (reference sequence). The CDR3 DNA reads as TGTGCCAGTAGTATTCAGGTCCCGGACACCATATATTTT. This codes for CASSIQVPDTIYF.

This rearrangement joins TRBV19 to TRBJ2-2; TRBD1 aligns across 9 bases. Germline lookup yields CDR1 LNHDA and CDR2 SQIVND (reference sequence). This CDR3 spans 15 amino acids. J was trimmed by 3 bases and V by 3 bases; bases with no gene match: 2. The CDR3 is CASSMRTGDTGELFF. The CDR3 nucleotides are TGTGCCAGTAGTATGCGGACAGGGGACACCGGGGAGCTGTTTTTT.

The chain is built from TRBV20-1 and TRBJ2-5; no clear D gene. This CDR3 has 15 residues. Germline V gene lookup returns CDR1 DFQATT and CDR2 SNEGSKA (reference sequence). V lost 3 bases, J lost 8 bases, and 22 bases lay in between. CDR3 residues: CSASLPGRTAETQYF. CDR3 nucleotide sequence: TGCAGTGCTAGTTTGCCTGGCCGCACTGCGGAAACCCAGTACTTC.